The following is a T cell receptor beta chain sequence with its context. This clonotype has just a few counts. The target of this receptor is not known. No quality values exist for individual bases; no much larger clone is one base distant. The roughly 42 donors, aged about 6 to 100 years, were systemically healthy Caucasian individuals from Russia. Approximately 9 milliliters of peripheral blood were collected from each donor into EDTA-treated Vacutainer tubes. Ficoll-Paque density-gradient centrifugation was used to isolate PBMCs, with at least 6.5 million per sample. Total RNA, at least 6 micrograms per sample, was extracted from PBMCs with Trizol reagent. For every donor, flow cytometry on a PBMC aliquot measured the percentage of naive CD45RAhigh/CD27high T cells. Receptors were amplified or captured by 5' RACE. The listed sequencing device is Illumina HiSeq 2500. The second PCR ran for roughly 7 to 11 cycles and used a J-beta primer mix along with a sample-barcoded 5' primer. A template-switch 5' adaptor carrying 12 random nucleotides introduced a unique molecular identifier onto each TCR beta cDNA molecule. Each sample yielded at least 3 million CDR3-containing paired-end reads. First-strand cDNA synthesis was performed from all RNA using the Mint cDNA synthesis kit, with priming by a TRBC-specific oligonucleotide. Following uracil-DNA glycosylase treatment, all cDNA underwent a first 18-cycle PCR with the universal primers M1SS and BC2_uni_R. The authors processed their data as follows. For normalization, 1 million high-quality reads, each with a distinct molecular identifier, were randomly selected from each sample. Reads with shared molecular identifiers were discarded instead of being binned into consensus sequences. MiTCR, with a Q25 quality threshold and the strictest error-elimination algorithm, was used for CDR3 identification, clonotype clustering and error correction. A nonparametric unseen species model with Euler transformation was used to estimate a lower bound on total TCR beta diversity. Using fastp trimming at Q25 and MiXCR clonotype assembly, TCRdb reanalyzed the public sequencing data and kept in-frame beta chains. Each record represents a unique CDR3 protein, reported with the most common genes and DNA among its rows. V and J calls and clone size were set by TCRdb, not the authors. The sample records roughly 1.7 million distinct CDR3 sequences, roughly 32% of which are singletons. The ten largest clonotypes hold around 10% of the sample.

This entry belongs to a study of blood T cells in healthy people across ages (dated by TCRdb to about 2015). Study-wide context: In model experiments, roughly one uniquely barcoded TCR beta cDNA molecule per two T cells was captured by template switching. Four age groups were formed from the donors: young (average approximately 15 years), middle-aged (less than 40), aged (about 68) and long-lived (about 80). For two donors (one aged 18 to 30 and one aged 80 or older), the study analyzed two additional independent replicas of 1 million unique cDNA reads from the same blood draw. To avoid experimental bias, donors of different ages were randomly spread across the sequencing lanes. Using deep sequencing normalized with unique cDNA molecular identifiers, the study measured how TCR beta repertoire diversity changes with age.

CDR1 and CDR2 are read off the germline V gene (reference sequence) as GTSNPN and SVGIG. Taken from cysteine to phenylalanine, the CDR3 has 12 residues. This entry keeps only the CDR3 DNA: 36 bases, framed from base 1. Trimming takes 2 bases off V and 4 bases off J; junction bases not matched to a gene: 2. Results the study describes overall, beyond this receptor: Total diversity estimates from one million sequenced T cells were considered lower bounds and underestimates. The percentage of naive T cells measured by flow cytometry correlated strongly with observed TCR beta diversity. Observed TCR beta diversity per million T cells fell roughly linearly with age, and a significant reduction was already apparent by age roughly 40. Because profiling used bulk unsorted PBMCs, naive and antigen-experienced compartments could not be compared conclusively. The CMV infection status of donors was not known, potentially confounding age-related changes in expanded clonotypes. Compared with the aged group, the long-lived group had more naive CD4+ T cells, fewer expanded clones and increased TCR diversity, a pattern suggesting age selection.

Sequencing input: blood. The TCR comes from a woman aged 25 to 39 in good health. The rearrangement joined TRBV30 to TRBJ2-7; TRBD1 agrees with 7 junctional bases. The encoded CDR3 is CAWSTGEYEQYF. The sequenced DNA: TGTGCCTGGAGTACAGGGGAGTACGAGCAGTACTTC.